These 18 T cell receptor beta chains came from one sample sequenced in a study of Ad26.COV2.S vaccination and SARS-CoV-2 variants (dated by TCRdb to about 2021). The treatment or condition label here, explained by the study, means: roughly 18 received Ad26.COV2.S at low or high dose, single or two shots; about five received placebo; per-sample allocation not given. For vaccine and placebo recipients, the sequenced repertoires came from samples collected on day 63 after the first injection. Library generation was performed with the immunoSEQ multiplex PCR assay. TCRdb carries this immuneACCESS record with in-frame sequences only. Its versions omit some clonotypes, under half of them owing to an unresolved V gene in the studies checked, with the rest unexplained. Counted in this sample were 200,000 to 300,000 clones; around 89% of them appeared once. In total, the top ten clones hold about 10% of the sample.

This sample comprised peripheral blood, obtained in a trial of Ad26.COV2.S vaccine versus placebo. The receptors originated from a person between 18 and 59 years old who received the Ad26.COV2.S COVID-19 vaccine or a placebo.

The V and J genes are TRBV2 and TRBJ2-7; D gene unclear. From germline, CDR1 is SNHLY and CDR2 FYNNEI. CDR3 size: 12 residues. Trimming left V 1 base short and J 4 bases short, with 5 bases between. The CDR3 DNA is TGTGCCAGCAGTGAAGGGGAATACGAGCAGTACTTC. This encodes CASSEGEYEQYF.

The V gene is TRBV6-2 or TRBV6-3, the J gene TRBJ2-1; D possibly corresponds to TRBD2 (6 bases). CDR1 is MNHEY and CDR2 is SVGEGT in the germline V gene. V shed 2 bases and J shed 10 bases, with 12 bases lying between them. This CDR3 spans 13 amino acids. For the CDR3, the DNA is TGTGCCAGCAGTTACATAGCGGACGGCGAGCAGTTCTTC. Protein product: CASSYIADGEQFF.

This chain links TRBV2 with TRBJ2-7; TRBD2 aligns across 11 bases. V gave up 6 bases and J gave up 7 bases; unmatched junction bases: 17. The CDR3 covers 17 residues. Germline CDR1 reads SNHLY; CDR2 reads FYNNEI. The CDR3 here is CASSPGTGSLAGGEQYF. The CDR3 DNA is TGTGCCAGCAGCCCTGGGACAGGGTCATTAGCGGGAGGGGAGCAGTACTTC.

The chain links TRBV9 to TRBJ1-2, with 7 positions matching TRBD1. CDR1 SGDLS and CDR2 YYNGEE come from the germline V gene. CDR3 length: 15 amino acids. V trimming: 2 bases; J trimming: 3 bases; junction bases outside the gene matches: 7. CDR3 protein: CASSVGGGAYYGYTF. The CDR3 region has the DNA TGTGCCAGCAGCGTTGGAGGGGGCGCCTACTATGGCTACACCTTC. Full variable domain (remainder filled in from reference TRBV9 and TRBJ1-2): DSGVTQTPKHLITATGQRVTLRCSPRSGDLSVYWYQQSLDQGLQFLIQYYNGEERAKGNILERFSAQQFPDLHSELNLSSLELGDSALYFCASSVGGGAYYGYTFGSGTRLTVV.

The rearrangement links TRBV7-9 to TRBJ2-3, with D perhaps matching TRBD1 or TRBD2 (5 bases each). The CDR3 is 14 residues long. Germline values: CDR1 SEHNR, CDR2 FQNEAQ (reference sequence). Trimming left V 11 bases short and J 0 bases short, with 15 bases between. In DNA form, the CDR3 reads TGTGCCGGGAGACAGCCGGCTAGCACAGATACGCAGTATTTT. Translating it yields CAGRQPASTDTQYF.

The V and J genes are TRBV28 and TRBJ2-5; 9 positions agree with TRBD2. V lost 2 bases and J lost 4; bases outside the gene matches: 5. The CDR3 spans 15 residues. Germline-derived CDR1 and CDR2 are MDHEN and SYDVKM. CDR3 DNA: TGTGCCAGCAGTTTACAATGGCGGGAGGGAGAGACCCAGTACTTC. This gives the protein CASSLQWREGETQYF.

The genes are TRBV19 and TRBJ2-3; 9 bases align to TRBD2. CDR1 is LNHDA, CDR2 SQIVND, per germline (reference sequence). V dropped 2 bases and J dropped 0; count of bases not matched to a gene: 6. The CDR3 extends over 17 amino acids. The CDR3 DNA reads TGTGCCAGTAGTATAACAAGACTAGCGGAGAGCACAGATACGCAGTATTTT. Encoded protein: CASSITRLAESTDTQYF.

The genes are TRBV28 and TRBJ2-7, with a weak D call TRBD1 (5 bases). Germline CDR1 and CDR2: MDHEN and SYDVKM. Trimming took 6 bases from V and 3 from J, leaving 15 bases between them. This CDR3 contains 14 residues. The CDR3: CASRVQGRGYEQYF. In DNA, the CDR3 is TGTGCCAGCAGAGTCCAGGGAAGGGGCTACGAGCAGTACTTC. The full variable domain, with the rest looked up from reference TRBV28 and TRBJ2-7, is DVKVTQSSRYLVKRTGEKVFLECVQDMDHENMFWYRQDPGLGLRLIYFSYDVKMKEKGDIPEGYSVSREKKERFSLILESASTNQTSMYLCASRVQGRGYEQYFGPGTRLTVT.

This clone was found many times. The V and J genes are TRBV11-2 and TRBJ2-1, with 8 bases identical to TRBD2. Germline CDR1 is SGHAT and CDR2 is FQNNGV. Trimming took 5 bases from V and 9 from J; bases not matched to a gene: 3. The CDR3 is 12 amino acids. DNA for the CDR3: TGTGCCAGCAGCGCCAGCGGGAGTGAGCAGTTCTTC. Encoded protein: CASSASGSEQFF.

For this clone: This sample includes further DNA sequences coding for the same CDR3. The chain recombines TRBV9 with TRBJ1-2; D is ambiguous. The CDR3 loop spans 13 amino acids. Trimming removed 0 bases at V and 4 bases at J, with 7 bases between. The germline CDR1 and CDR2 sequences are SGDLS and YYNGEE. CDR3 bases: TGTGCCAGCAGCGTAGACTCCGCCTATGGCTACACCTTC. This codes for CASSVDSAYGYTF.

The V and J genes are TRBV5-1 and TRBJ1-6; D is unclear. Per the germline V gene, CDR1 is SGHRS and CDR2 is YFSETQ. The CDR3 consists of 13 residues. V lost 0 bases, J lost 8 bases, and 6 bases lay in between. The CDR3 DNA is TGCGCCAGCAGCTTGGACAGTTATTCACCCCTCCACTTT. Protein product: CASSLDSYSPLHF.

The genes are TRBV11-3 and TRBJ2-3, with D unresolved. The V end was cut by 5 bases, the J end by 0 bases, with 12 bases between. The CDR3 extends over 15 amino acids. Germline-derived CDR1 and CDR2 are SGHNT and YENEEA. Here the CDR3 reads CASSPDFGSTDTQYF. The CDR3, as DNA: TGTGCCAGCAGCCCAGACTTCGGAAGCACAGATACGCAGTATTTT.

This clone occurred a few times. V gene TRBV2 combines with J gene TRBJ1-3, with D tentatively TRBD1 (5 bases). Trimming stripped 3 bases from V and 0 bases from J, with 12 bases between. This CDR3 has 16 amino acids. In germline, CDR1 is SNHLY, CDR2 FYNNEI. In DNA form, the CDR3 reads TGTGCCAGCAGTGAGCCCGGGACTTTCTCTGGAAACACCATATATTTT. Its translation: CASSEPGTFSGNTIYF.

The chain links TRBV11-2 to TRBJ2-1; 14 bases match TRBD2. Trimming removed 4 bases from V and 10 bases from J; junction bases left unmatched: 18. The CDR3 length is 19 residues. Germline V gene data show CDR1 as SGHAT and CDR2 as FQNNGV. CDR3 sequence reads: CASSSRDSSGTSGGSEQFF. The CDR3 nucleotides read TGTGCCAGCAGCTCCCGCGACTCCTCCGGGACTAGCGGGGGATCGGAGCAGTTCTTC.

The V and J genes are TRBV28 and TRBJ2-2; 7 bases are shared with TRBD2. This CDR3 has 16 amino acids. The germline gives CDR1 MDHEN, CDR2 SYDVKM. V gave up 6 bases and J gave up 0 bases; unmatched junction bases: 7. DNA for the CDR3: TGTGCCAGCAGCCCTACGGGGGGACCGAACACCGGGGAGCTGTTTTTT. It specifies CASSPTGGPNTGELFF.

Details on this clone: One end of the junction fails to match germline, which may point to a read error. The rearrangement links TRBV27 to TRBJ2-1; D unresolved. The CDR3 spans 15 residues. Germline values: CDR1 MNHEY, CDR2 SMNVEV (reference sequence). CDR3 residues: CASSLSRVGNNEQFF. The CDR3 DNA sequence: TGTGCCAGCAGTCTATCCAGAGTGGGAAACAATGAGCAGTTCTTC.

The J gene is TRBJ2-7, the V gene TRBV27; tentative D call: TRBD1 (6 bases). The V gene lost 2 bases and the J gene lost 2 bases, with 10 bases spanning the gap. Germline assignment: CDR1 MNHEY and CDR2 SMNVEV (reference sequence). This CDR3 spans 14 amino acids. The CDR3 nucleotides are TGTGCCAGCAGTTTAGGGGGCTCGGCCTACGAGCAGTACTTC. Amino acids: CASSLGGSAYEQYF.

The rearrangement joins TRBV19 to TRBJ1-1, with D possibly TRBD1 on 6 matching bases. CDR1 is LNHDA, CDR2 SQIVND, per germline (reference sequence). This CDR3 is built from 15 residues. Trimming removed 5 bases at V and 4 bases at J, with 17 bases between. The CDR3 loop reads CASSVHGGAGTEAFF. The CDR3 nucleotides are TGTGCCAGTAGTGTCCACGGGGGCGCGGGCACTGAAGCTTTCTTT.